The 7 T cell receptor beta chains below come from one sample, sequenced in a study of PD-L1 blockade in urothelial cancer. Method: immunoSEQ multiplex PCR; TCRdb's copy keeps in-frame clones and lacks some. This sample carries over 15,000 clones, roughly 87% of them seen once, and the ten largest clones take 5.9%. The sequences come from PBMCs, collected around atezolizumab (anti-PD-L1) treatment. The source of these receptors is a man aged 50 to 59 with urothelial cancer.

This clone was seen only once. This chain joins TRBV4-1 and TRBJ2-7; TRBD1 matches at 10 bases. The V and J ends lost 4 bases and 4 bases, in that order; junction bases with no gene match: 7. The CDR3 sequence is 15 residues long. Per germline, CDR1 MGHRA and CDR2 YSYEKL. In DNA, the CDR3 is TGCGCCAGCAGCCTGTCCCGGGACAGGGGTTACGAGCAGTACTTC. This codes for CASSLSRDRGYEQYF.

This chain links TRBV28 with TRBJ2-2; TRBD2 matches at 13 bases. J lost 0 bases, V lost 6 bases, and 4 bases had no gene match. The CDR3 contains 17 residues. Germline assignment: CDR1 MDHEN and CDR2 SYDVKM. CDR3 sequence (DNA): TGTGCCAGCAGGATGACTAGCGGGAGGTCGAACACCGGGGAGCTGTTTTTT. Translating it yields CASRMTSGRSNTGELFF.

The chain combines TRBV6-6 with TRBJ2-7, with 8 bases lining up with TRBD2. Germline CDR1 is MNHNY and CDR2 is SVGAGI (reference sequence). The trim removed 6 bases at V and 5 bases at J, leaving 9 bases unmatched. The CDR3 consists of 14 residues. The CDR3 reads CASSPGGGGDEQYF. CDR3 DNA sequence: TGTGCCAGCAGCCCCGGGGGGGGAGGTGACGAGCAGTACTTC.

The rearrangement uses TRBV6-1 and TRBJ1-4; D ambiguous. CDR1 and CDR2 (germline): MNHNS, SASEGT. V was trimmed by 3 bases and J by 15 bases, leaving 14 bases between them. CDR3 size: 12 residues. The DNA of the CDR3 is TGTGCCAGCAGTGATATATCGTGGAGGGTGTTTTTT. Its translation is CASSDISWRVFF.

The genes are TRBV28 and TRBJ1-3; 11 nucleotides align to TRBD1. CDR1 is MDHEN, CDR2 SYDVKM, per germline. V was clipped by 5 bases and J by 7 bases; unmatched bases: 7. The CDR3 runs 15 residues. The CDR3 DNA reads TGTGCCAGCAGTACGCCGGACAGGGGGCAGAACACCATATATTTT. Encoded protein: CASSTPDRGQNTIYF.

This clone was detected once. This chain links TRBV7-8 with TRBJ2-5, with 14 bases matching TRBD2. The CDR3 covers 17 residues. V lost 1 base to trimming and J lost 5 bases; unmatched junction nucleotides: 6. The germline V gene encodes CDR1 SGHVS and CDR2 FQNEAQ. CDR3 sequence: CASSLGTSGGLRETQYF. The CDR3 bases are TGTGCCAGCAGCTTAGGGACTAGCGGGGGGCTTAGGGAGACCCAGTACTTC.

The chain recombines TRBV11-2 with TRBJ2-1; maybe TRBD1 (6 bases). The CDR3 totals 16 residues. Between the trimmed V and J ends, which lost 4 bases and 10 bases, there was a span of 23 bases. Germline V gene lookup returns CDR1 SGHAT and CDR2 FQNNGV. CDR3 protein: CASSSLRGVTRGEQFF. DNA for the CDR3: TGTGCCAGCAGCTCCTTACGAGGGGTAACTAGGGGGGAGCAGTTCTTC.